Below are 25 T cell receptor beta chains sequenced from a single sample in a study of spatial heterogeneity in lung cancer. Time point described: sample taken at primary tumor resection. The authors sequenced whole RNA from tumor, nontumor lung or frozen PBMC without sorting. Each CDR3 protein gets one entry after TCRdb re-called the 5' RACE reads with MiXCR. Of about 12,000 distinct CDR3 sequences in the sample, 14% were seen once. The source was PBMCs, collected at surgery. These receptor sequences come from a male donor with early-stage non-small cell lung cancer.

The rearrangement uses TRBV5-5 and TRBJ1-4; 8 bases map to TRBD1. J was trimmed by 8 bases and V by 0 bases; bases with no gene match: 6. The CDR3 is made up of 15 amino acids. Looked up from germline, CDR1 is SGHKS and CDR2 is YYEKEE (reference sequence). CDR3 nucleotide sequence: TGTGCCAGCAGCTTGGGGACAGGGACCCCGGAAAAACTGTTTTTT. This translates into CASSLGTGTPEKLFF. Using reference TRBV5-5 and TRBJ1-4 for the parts outside the CDR3, the full variable domain is DAGVTQSPTHLIKTRGQQVTLRCSPISGHKSVSWYQQVLGQGPQFIFQYYEKEERGRGNFPDRFSARQFPNYSSELNVNALLLGDSALYLCASSLGTGTPEKLFFGSGTQLSVL.

This clonotype has a count of ten or more. The gene calls are TRBV20-1 and TRBJ2-5; weak D call: TRBD1 (5 bases). Deletions cut 0 bases from V and 3 bases from J, with 23 bases between. Looked up from germline, CDR1 is DFQATT and CDR2 is SNEGSKA (reference sequence). CDR3 size: 18 residues. The CDR3, as DNA: TGCAGTGCTAGAGACGAAGACAGAAGGGAAGGGCATAAAGAGACCCAGTACTTC. This gives the protein CSARDEDRREGHKETQYF.

The chain employs TRBV5-8 and TRBJ2-5; D possibly corresponds to TRBD1 (5 bases). V was clipped by 4 bases and J by 1 base, with 11 bases between them. The CDR3 has 14 amino acids. Germline V gene lookup returns CDR1 SGHTS and CDR2 YDEGEE. The CDR3 protein is CASSLQGAQETQYF. The CDR3 DNA reads TGTGCCAGCAGCCTGCAGGGTGCCCAAGAGACCCAGTACTTC.

The chain links TRBV20-1 to TRBJ2-4; no firm D call. The CDR3 sequence is 14 residues long. Per the germline V gene, CDR1 is DFQATT and CDR2 is SNEGSKA (reference sequence). Trimming stripped 4 bases from V and 3 bases from J, with 13 bases between. The CDR3 loop is CSATGPIGKNIQYF. The DNA for the CDR3 is TGCAGTGCTACAGGCCCCATAGGCAAAAACATTCAGTACTTC.

The table lists this clonotype with a few counts. The CDR3: CASIPARGAYEQYF. CDR3 sequence (DNA): TGTGCCAGCATCCCAGCCAGGGGGGCGTACGAGCAGTACTTC. The V and J genes are TRBV7-2 and TRBJ2-7, with a tentative D call TRBD1 (7 bases). The CDR3 runs 14 residues. V lost 7 bases and J 4 bases, leaving 17 bases between the germline ends. From germline, CDR1 is SGHTA and CDR2 FQGNSA.

This clonotype was seen many times. The chain links TRBV7-2 to TRBJ2-5, with 8 bases that match TRBD1. Germline V gene data show CDR1 as SGHTA and CDR2 as FQGNSA. Losses at the gene ends were 1 base for V and 5 bases for J; bases not matched to a gene: 6. The CDR3 extends over 15 amino acids. In DNA, the CDR3 is TGTGCCAGCAGCTTAGATTGGGACAGGCGGGAGACCCAGTACTTC. Translating it yields CASSLDWDRRETQYF.

There are a few counts of this clonotype. V is TRBV4-2 and J is TRBJ2-7; TRBD1 is a possible D gene (6 bases). Germline V lookup: CDR1 LGHNA, CDR2 YNFKEQ. This CDR3 is built from 14 residues. The V end was cut by 1 base, the J end by 2 bases, with 9 bases between. This chain's CDR3 is CASSQGTDTYEQYF. In nucleotides, the CDR3 is TGTGCCAGCAGCCAAGGGACAGATACCTACGAGCAGTACTTC.

Many counts were recorded for this clonotype. The chain links TRBV19 to TRBJ2-7, with 8 bases fitting TRBD1. After removal of 3 bases from V and 3 bases from J, the junction contained 4 bases not matched to a gene. This CDR3 is built from 14 residues. From germline, CDR1 is LNHDA and CDR2 SQIVND (reference sequence). The CDR3 here is CASSIRTGLYEQYF. CDR3 nucleotide sequence: TGTGCCAGTAGTATTCGGACAGGGCTCTACGAGCAGTACTTC. The variable domain in full, with the rest retrieved from reference TRBV19 and TRBJ2-7, is DGGITQSPKYLFRKEGQNVTLSCEQNLNHDAMYWYRQDPGQGLRLIYYSQIVNDFQKGDIAEGYSVSREKKESFPLTVTSAQKNPTAFYLCASSIRTGLYEQYFGPGTRLTVT.

This clonotype was counted many times. V is TRBV7-9 and J is TRBJ1-2; D unclear. CDR3 length equals 12 residues. The V end was cut by 4 bases, the J end by 2 bases, with 5 bases between. Looked up from germline, CDR1 is SEHNR and CDR2 is FQNEAQ (reference sequence). The CDR3 DNA sequence: TGTGCCAGCAGCTCAGTGAACTATGGCTACACCTTC. The encoded protein is CASSSVNYGYTF.

V usage is TRBV11-2 and J usage is TRBJ2-5; D gene ambiguous. The germline V gene encodes CDR1 SGHAT and CDR2 FQNNGV. V was clipped by 2 bases and J by 3 bases, with 13 bases between them. The CDR3 loop spans 15 amino acids. DNA for the CDR3: TGTGCCAGCAGCTTAAATAAGGCCTGGGAAGAGACCCAGTACTTC. Its translation is CASSLNKAWEETQYF.

The chain couples TRBV3-1 to TRBJ2-5; D uncertain. The CDR3 length is 15 residues. Deletions cut 3 bases from V and 2 bases from J, with 13 bases between. CDR1 is LGHDT and CDR2 is YNNKEL in the germline V gene (reference sequence). DNA of the CDR3: TGTGCCAGCAGCCAGTTTCTTGGTCAGCAAGAGACCCAGTACTTC. Translating gives CASSQFLGQQETQYF.

This clonotype has more than one count but fewer than ten. The chain combines TRBV6-6 with TRBJ2-7, with 7 bases aligning to TRBD1. J was trimmed by 2 bases and V by 7 bases; bases with no gene match: 11. The CDR3 totals 15 residues. Germline assignment: CDR1 MNHNY and CDR2 SVGAGI (reference sequence). CDR3 bases: TGTGCCAGCAATCCCCGACAGGGCGCCGCCTACGAGCAGTACTTC. Protein: CASNPRQGAAYEQYF.

This clonotype was detected only a few times. The chain has TRBV10-2 and TRBJ1-1; the D is unclear. This CDR3 spans 12 amino acids. Trimming removed 6 bases from V and 6 bases from J, with 11 bases in between. CDR1 is WSHSY, CDR2 SAAADI, per germline. DNA of the CDR3: TGCGCCAGCAGCCCCAGTTCCCCTGAAGCTTTCTTT. It yields the protein CASSPSSPEAFF.

The rearrangement links TRBV27 to TRBJ2-1; D unclear. V was shortened by 5 bases and J by 0 bases, with 20 bases between the two germline ends. CDR1 is MNHEY, CDR2 SMNVEV, per germline (reference sequence). The CDR3 has 18 amino acids. The CDR3 reads CASSNPADPLGSYNEQFF. The CDR3 DNA follows: TGTGCCAGCAGTAACCCGGCAGATCCCCTAGGCTCCTACAATGAGCAGTTCTTC.

This clonotype appeared a few times. V usage is TRBV24-1 and J usage is TRBJ1-1; possibly TRBD1 for D (6 bases). The CDR3 contains 16 residues. Per germline, CDR1 KGHDR and CDR2 SFDVKD. V was shortened by 2 bases and J by 1 base, with 13 bases between the two germline ends. CDR3 in amino acids: CATSDSRQGSNTEAFF. The CDR3 region has the DNA TGTGCCACCAGTGATTCGAGGCAGGGGTCGAACACTGAAGCTTTCTTT.

This clonotype was found a few times. The chain combines TRBV29-1 with TRBJ2-4; D possibly uses TRBD1 or TRBD2 (5 bases each). Germline V gene lookup returns CDR1 SQVTM and CDR2 ANQGSEA. Between the trimmed V and J ends, which lost 5 bases and 1 base, there was a span of 21 bases. This CDR3 is built from 17 residues. The CDR3 region has the DNA TGCAGCGTTATCAAGCAAATCGGGGCCTCGGCCAAAAACATTCAGTACTTC. Residues: CSVIKQIGASAKNIQYF.

V is TRBV21-1 and J is TRBJ1-2. TRBV21-1 is a documented pseudogene. The CDR3 contains 15 residues. CDR3 residues: CASNGLFAGYYGYTF. The DNA for the CDR3 is TGTGCCAGCAACGGACTTTTCGCAGGCTACTATGGCTACACCTTC.

This clonotype was observed at least ten times. The V and J genes are TRBV5-1 and TRBJ2-7, with TRBD1 matching over 10 bases. The CDR3 extends over 14 amino acids. The V gene end was trimmed by 5 bases and the J gene end by 2 bases; junction bases not matched to a gene: 4. Germline V CDR1 and CDR2: SGHRS, YFSETQ. CDR3 nucleotides: TGCGCCAGCAGGTCCGGGACAGGGGCCTACGAGCAGTACTTC. Translating gives CASRSGTGAYEQYF.

This clonotype was picked up many times. The V call is TRBV5-1, the J call TRBJ2-7; D is unresolved. Per the germline V gene, CDR1 is SGHRS and CDR2 is YFSETQ. Trimming took 0 bases from V and 2 from J, leaving 6 bases between them. The CDR3 extends over 13 amino acids. The CDR3 loop is CASSLGRAYEQYF. The CDR3 region has the DNA TGCGCCAGCAGCTTGGGCAGAGCCTACGAGCAGTACTTC.

In this sample, this clonotype turned up a few times. J is TRBJ1-1 and V is TRBV7-9; D not resolved. With 2 bases removed from V and 1 base from J, the gap between germline ends came to 5 bases. The CDR3 has 13 residues. Germline CDR1 SEHNR, CDR2 FQNEAQ (reference sequence). The CDR3 DNA reads as TGTGCCAGCAGCTTAACAGAGAACACTGAAGCTTTCTTT. As protein: CASSLTENTEAFF.

By its share, this clonotype is large. V usage is TRBV29-1 and J usage is TRBJ2-7; D remains ambiguous. The V end was cut by 6 bases, the J end by 3 bases, with 15 bases between. The CDR3 sequence is 13 residues long. Germline values: CDR1 SQVTM, CDR2 ANQGSEA. The CDR3 protein is CSVWEHLNYEQYF. CDR3 nucleotide sequence: TGCAGCGTGTGGGAACACTTGAACTACGAGCAGTACTTC.

The sample holds many counts of this clonotype. V gene TRBV28 combines with J gene TRBJ2-4; TRBD2 matches at 15 bases. Germline V CDR1 and CDR2: MDHEN, SYDVKM. This CDR3 is built from 18 residues. The V and J ends lost 5 bases and 0 bases, in that order; junction bases with no gene match: 5. CDR3: CASSLGLAGGLAKNIQYF. The CDR3 nucleotides read TGTGCCAGCAGTCTGGGACTAGCGGGGGGTTTAGCCAAAAACATTCAGTACTTC.

V usage is TRBV7-2 and J usage is TRBJ2-5; TRBD1 agrees at 9 bases. From germline, CDR1 is SGHTA and CDR2 FQGNSA. V lost 5 bases, J lost 1 base, and 5 bases stayed unmatched. The CDR3 contains 15 residues. CDR3 nucleotides: TGTGCCAGCAGCCTCCAGGGACAGGGCCAAGAGACCCAGTACTTC. Its protein is CASSLQGQGQETQYF. Looking up the rest from reference TRBV7-2 and TRBJ2-5 gives the full variable domain: GAGVSQSPSNKVTEKGKDVELRCDPISGHTALYWYRQSLGQGLEFLIYFQGNSAPDKSGLPSDRFSAERTGGSVSTLTIQRTQQEDSAVYLCASSLQGQGQETQYFGPGTRLLVL.

This clonotype was recorded once. V usage is TRBV6-6 and J usage is TRBJ2-7; no reliable D call. Per germline, CDR1 MNHNY and CDR2 SVGAGI (reference sequence). There are 11 residues in the CDR3. Between the trimmed V and J ends, which lost 6 bases and 2 bases, there was a span of 5 bases. As DNA, the CDR3 is TGTGCCAGCAGGGAAGCCTACGAGCAGTACTTC. Amino acid sequence: CASREAYEQYF.

The V and J genes are TRBV28 and TRBJ1-6; 8 bases map to TRBD1. Losses at the gene ends were 10 bases for V and 8 bases for J; bases not matched to a gene: 10. Germline V gives CDR1 MDHEN, CDR2 SYDVKM. The CDR3 consists of 14 residues. The CDR3 here is CATPSGQEDSPLHF. The CDR3 DNA reads as TGTGCCACCCCATCGGGACAGGAGGATTCACCCCTCCACTTT.